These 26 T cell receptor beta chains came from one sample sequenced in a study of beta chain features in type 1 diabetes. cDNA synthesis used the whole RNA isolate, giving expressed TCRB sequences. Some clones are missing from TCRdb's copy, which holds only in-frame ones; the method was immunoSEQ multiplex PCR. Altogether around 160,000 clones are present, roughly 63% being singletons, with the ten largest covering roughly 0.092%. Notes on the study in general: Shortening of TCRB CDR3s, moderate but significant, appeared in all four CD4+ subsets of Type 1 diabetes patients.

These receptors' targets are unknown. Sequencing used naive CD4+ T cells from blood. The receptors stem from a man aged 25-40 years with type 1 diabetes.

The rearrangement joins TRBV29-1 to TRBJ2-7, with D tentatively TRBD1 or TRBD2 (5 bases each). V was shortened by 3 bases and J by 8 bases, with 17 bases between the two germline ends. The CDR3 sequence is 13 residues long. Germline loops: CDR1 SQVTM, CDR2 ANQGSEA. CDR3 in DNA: TGCAGCGTTGAGCTTCAGGGTGGGAGTAAGCAGTACTTC. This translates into CSVELQGGSKQYF.

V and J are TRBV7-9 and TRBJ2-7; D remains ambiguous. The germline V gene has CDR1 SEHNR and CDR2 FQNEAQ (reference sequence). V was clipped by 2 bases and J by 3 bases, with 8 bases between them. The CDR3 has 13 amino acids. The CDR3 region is CASSLYGNYEQYF. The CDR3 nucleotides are TGTGCCAGCAGCTTATATGGGAACTACGAGCAGTACTTC.

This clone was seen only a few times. This CDR3 reads CASSLALTGAYEQYF. The CDR3 nucleotides are TGCGCCAGCAGCTTAGCCCTCACAGGGGCCTACGAGCAGTACTTC. This sequence joins TRBV5-1 and TRBJ2-7; 7 bases are a match to TRBD1. V was clipped by 2 bases and J by 2 bases; unmatched bases: 7. CDR3 length equals 15 residues. Germline CDR1 SGHRS, CDR2 YFSETQ.

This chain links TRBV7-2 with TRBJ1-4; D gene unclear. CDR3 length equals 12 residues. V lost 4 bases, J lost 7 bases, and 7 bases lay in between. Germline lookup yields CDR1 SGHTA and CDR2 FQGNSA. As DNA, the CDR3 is TGTGCCAGCAGCTGGGCCCGTGAAAAACTGTTTTTT. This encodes CASSWAREKLFF. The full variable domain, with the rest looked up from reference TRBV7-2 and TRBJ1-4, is GAGVSQSPSNKVTEKGKDVELRCDPISGHTALYWYRQSLGQGLEFLIYFQGNSAPDKSGLPSDRFSAERTGGSVSTLTIQRTQQEDSAVYLCASSWAREKLFFGSGTQLSVL.

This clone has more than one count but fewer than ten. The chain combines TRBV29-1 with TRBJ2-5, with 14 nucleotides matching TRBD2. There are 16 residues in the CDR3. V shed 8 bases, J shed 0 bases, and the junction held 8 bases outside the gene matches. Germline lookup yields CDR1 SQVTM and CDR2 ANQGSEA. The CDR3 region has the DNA TGCAGCCTGCCCGGGACTAGCGGGAGCAACCAAGAGACCCAGTACTTC. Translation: CSLPGTSGSNQETQYF.

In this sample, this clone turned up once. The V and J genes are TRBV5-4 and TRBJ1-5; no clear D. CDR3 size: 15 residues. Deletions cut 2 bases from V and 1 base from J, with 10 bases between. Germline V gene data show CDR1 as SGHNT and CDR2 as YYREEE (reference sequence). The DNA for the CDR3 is TGTGCCAGCAGCTTTGGAGGGAAGAGCAATCAGCCCCAGCATTTT. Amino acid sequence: CASSFGGKSNQPQHF.

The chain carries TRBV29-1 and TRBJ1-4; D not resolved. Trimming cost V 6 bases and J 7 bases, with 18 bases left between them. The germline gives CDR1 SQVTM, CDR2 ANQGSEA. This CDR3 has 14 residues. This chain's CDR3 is CSVASGEIGEKLFF. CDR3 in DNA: TGCAGCGTCGCCTCGGGTGAAATAGGTGAAAAACTGTTTTTT.

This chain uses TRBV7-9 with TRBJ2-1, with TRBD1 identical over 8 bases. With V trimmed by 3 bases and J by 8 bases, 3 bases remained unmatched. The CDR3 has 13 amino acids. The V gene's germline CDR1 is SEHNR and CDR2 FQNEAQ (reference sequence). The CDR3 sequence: CASSFQGADEQFF. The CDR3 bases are TGTGCCAGCAGCTTCCAGGGGGCAGATGAGCAGTTCTTC.

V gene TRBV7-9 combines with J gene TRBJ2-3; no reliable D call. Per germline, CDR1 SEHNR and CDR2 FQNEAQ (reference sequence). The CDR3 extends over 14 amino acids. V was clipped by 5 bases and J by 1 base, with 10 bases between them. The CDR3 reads CASSPSGGTDTQYF. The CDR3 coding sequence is TGTGCCAGCAGCCCTAGTGGGGGCACAGATACGCAGTATTTT.

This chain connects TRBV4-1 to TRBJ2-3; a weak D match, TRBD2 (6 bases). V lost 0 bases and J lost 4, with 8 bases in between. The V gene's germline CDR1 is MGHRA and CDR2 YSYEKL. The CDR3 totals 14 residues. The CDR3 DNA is TGCGCCAGCAGCCAAGACACGGGGGCAGATACGCAGTATTTT. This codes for CASSQDTGADTQYF.

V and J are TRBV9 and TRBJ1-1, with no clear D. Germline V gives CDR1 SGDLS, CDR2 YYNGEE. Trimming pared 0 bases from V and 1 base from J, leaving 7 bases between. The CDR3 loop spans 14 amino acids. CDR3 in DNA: TGTGCCAGCAGCGTAGAGGTGGAGAACACTGAAGCTTTCTTT. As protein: CASSVEVENTEAFF.

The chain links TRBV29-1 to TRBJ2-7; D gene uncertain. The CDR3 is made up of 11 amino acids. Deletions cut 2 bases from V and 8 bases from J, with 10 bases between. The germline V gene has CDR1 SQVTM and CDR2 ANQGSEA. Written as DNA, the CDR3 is TGCAGCGTTGAATCGGCCGGCAAGCAGTACTTC. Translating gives CSVESAGKQYF.

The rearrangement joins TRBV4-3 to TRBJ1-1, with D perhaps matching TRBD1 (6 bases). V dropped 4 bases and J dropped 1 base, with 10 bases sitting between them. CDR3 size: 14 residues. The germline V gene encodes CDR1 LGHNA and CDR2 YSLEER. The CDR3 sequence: CASSPGQSNTEAFF. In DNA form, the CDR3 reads TGCGCCAGCAGCCCCGGACAGTCGAACACTGAAGCTTTCTTT.

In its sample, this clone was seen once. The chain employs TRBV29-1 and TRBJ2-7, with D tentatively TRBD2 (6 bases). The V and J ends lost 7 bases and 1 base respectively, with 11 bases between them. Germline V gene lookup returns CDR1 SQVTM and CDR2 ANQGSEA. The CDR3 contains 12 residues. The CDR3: CSASGPSYEQYF. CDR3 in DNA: TGCAGCGCAAGCGGGCCATCCTACGAGCAGTACTTC.

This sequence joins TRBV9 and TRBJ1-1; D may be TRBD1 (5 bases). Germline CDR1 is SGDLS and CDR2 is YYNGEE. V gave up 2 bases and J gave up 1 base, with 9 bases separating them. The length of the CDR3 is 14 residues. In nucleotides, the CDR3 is TGTGCCAGCAGCGTGATCACAGGGAACACTGAAGCTTTCTTT. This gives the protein CASSVITGNTEAFF. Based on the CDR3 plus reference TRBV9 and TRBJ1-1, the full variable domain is DSGVTQTPKHLITATGQRVTLRCSPRSGDLSVYWYQQSLDQGLQFLIQYYNGEERAKGNILERFSAQQFPDLHSELNLSSLELGDSALYFCASSVITGNTEAFFGQGTRLTVV.

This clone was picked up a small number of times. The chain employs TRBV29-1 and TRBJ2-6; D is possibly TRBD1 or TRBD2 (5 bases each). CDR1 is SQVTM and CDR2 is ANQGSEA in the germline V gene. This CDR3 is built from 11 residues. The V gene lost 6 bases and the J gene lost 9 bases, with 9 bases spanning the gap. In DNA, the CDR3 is TGCAGCGTGGGGACGGGCAACGTCCTGACTTTC. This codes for CSVGTGNVLTF.

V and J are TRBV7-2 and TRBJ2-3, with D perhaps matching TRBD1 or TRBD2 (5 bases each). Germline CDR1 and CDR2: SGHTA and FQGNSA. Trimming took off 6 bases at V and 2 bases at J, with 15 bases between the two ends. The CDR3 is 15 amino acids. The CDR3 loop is CASSSRDRDTDTQYF. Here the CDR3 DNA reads TGTGCCAGCAGTTCTAGGGACCGAGACACAGATACGCAGTATTTT. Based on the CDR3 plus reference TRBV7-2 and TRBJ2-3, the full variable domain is GAGVSQSPSNKVTEKGKDVELRCDPISGHTALYWYRQSLGQGLEFLIYFQGNSAPDKSGLPSDRFSAERTGGSVSTLTIQRTQQEDSAVYLCASSSRDRDTDTQYFGPGTRLTVL.

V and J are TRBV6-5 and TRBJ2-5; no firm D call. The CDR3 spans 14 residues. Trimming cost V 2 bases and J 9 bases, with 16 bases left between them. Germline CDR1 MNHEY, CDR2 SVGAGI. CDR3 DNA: TGTGCCAGCAGTTACAGGTCCGGAGAGAAGTCCCAGTACTTC. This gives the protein CASSYRSGEKSQYF.

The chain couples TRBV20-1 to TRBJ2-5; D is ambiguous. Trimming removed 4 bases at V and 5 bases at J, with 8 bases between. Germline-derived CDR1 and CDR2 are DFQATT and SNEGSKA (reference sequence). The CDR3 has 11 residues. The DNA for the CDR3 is TGCAGTGCTAAGACTGGGGAGACCCAGTACTTC. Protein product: CSAKTGETQYF.

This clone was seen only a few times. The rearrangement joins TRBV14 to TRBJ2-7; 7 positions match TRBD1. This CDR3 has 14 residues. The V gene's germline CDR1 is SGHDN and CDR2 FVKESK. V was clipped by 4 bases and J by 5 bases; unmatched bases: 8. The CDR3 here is CASSRGQVPDEQYF. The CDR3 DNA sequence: TGTGCCAGCAGCCGAGGACAGGTACCCGACGAGCAGTACTTC.

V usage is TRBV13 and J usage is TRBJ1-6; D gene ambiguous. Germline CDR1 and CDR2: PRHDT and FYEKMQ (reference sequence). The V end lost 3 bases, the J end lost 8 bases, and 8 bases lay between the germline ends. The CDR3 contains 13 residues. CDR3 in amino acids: CASSFAVYSPLHF. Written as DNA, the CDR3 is TGTGCCAGCAGCTTCGCCGTGTATTCACCCCTCCACTTT.

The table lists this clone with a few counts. The CDR3: CASSLSNRGTPLHF. CDR3 sequence (DNA): TGTGCCAGCAGCTTATCTAACAGGGGTACCCCCCTCCACTTT. This rearrangement joins TRBV7-2 to TRBJ1-6; 7 bases map to TRBD1. Germline V CDR1 and CDR2: SGHTA, FQGNSA. There are 14 residues in the CDR3. V shed 2 bases, J shed 13 bases, and the junction held 8 bases outside the gene matches.

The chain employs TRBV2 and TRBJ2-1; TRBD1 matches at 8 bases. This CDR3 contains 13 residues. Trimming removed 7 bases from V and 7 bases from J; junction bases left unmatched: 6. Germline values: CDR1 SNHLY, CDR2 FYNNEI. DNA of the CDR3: TGTGCCAGCAATGACCAGGGGGCGAATGAGCAGTTCTTC. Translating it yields CASNDQGANEQFF.

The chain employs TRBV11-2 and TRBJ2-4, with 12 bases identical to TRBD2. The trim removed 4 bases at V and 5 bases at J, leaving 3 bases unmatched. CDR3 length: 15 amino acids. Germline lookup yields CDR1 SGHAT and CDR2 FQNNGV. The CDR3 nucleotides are TGTGCCAGCAGCTGGAGACTAGCGGGGGAAAACATTCAGTACTTC. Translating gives CASSWRLAGENIQYF.

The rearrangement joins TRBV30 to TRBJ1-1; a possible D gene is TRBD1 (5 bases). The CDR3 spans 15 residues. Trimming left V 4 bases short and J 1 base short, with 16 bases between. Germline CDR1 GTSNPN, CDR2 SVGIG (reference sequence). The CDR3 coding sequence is TGTGCCTGGACGGTGAGGTTGGGGCCGAACACTGAAGCTTTCTTT. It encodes CAWTVRLGPNTEAFF.

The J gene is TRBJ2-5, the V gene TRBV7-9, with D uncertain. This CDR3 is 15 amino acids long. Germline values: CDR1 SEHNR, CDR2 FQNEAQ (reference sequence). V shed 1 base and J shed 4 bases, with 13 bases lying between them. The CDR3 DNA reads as TGTGCCAGCAGCTTAGAAGTATCTCTGAGAGAGACCCAGTACTTC. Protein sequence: CASSLEVSLRETQYF.